One and the same sample provided the 27 T cell receptor beta chains below, sequenced in a study of identical twins (dated by TCRdb to 2016 to 2018). Library preparation used 5' RACE. Instrument used: Illumina HiSeq 2000. TCRdb ran its own pipeline on the public reads, namely fastp trimming at Q25 and MiXCR clone calling, and kept in-frame beta chains. All rows with the same CDR3 protein become a single entry with the most common DNA and genes. The sample table shows some 500,000 distinct CDR3 sequences, and 14% are seen once. About 0.52% of the sample is held by the ten biggest clonotypes. The same sample was also used in a study of yellow fever vaccine responses in identical twins.

Sequenced material: CD4+ T cells sorted from blood. The receptors were sampled from a woman younger than 30 in good health.

This clonotype was detected only a few times. The chain couples TRBV18 to TRBJ2-7, with D perhaps given as TRBD1 or TRBD2 (5 bases each). Trimming cost V 4 bases and J 2 bases, with 18 bases left between them. This CDR3 has 16 amino acids. The germline V gene encodes CDR1 KGHSH and CDR2 LQKENI. Written as DNA, the CDR3 is TGTGCCAGCTCACTCACCGGGGCGAGAGGGACCTACGAGCAGTACTTC. Amino acids: CASSLTGARGTYEQYF.

This clonotype was found a few times. The chain links TRBV4-2 to TRBJ2-5, with 11 nucleotides matching TRBD2. Germline trimming cut 4 bases from V and 1 base from J; bases unmatched to any gene: 20. In germline, CDR1 is LGHNA, CDR2 YNFKEQ. The CDR3 runs to 21 residues. CDR3 residues: CASSPTQSSGGHSGTQETQYF. CDR3 coding DNA: TGTGCCAGCAGCCCTACCCAGTCTAGCGGGGGGCACTCGGGGACCCAAGAGACCCAGTACTTC.

A few counts support this clonotype. This chain uses TRBV11-1 with TRBJ2-3; D is perhaps TRBD2 (5 bases). Trimming pared 0 bases from V and 5 bases from J, leaving 12 bases between. Germline-derived CDR1 and CDR2 are SGHAT and FQDESV (reference sequence). This CDR3 spans 15 amino acids. DNA of the CDR3: TGTGCCAGCAGCTTAGCGGGAGAGTTTGAAGATACGCAGTATTTT. Encoded protein: CASSLAGEFEDTQYF.

This clonotype came up many times. This chain uses TRBV5-1 with TRBJ2-2, with unresolved D. The CDR3 runs 13 residues. Germline lookup yields CDR1 SGHRS and CDR2 YFSETQ. Trimming stripped 2 bases from V and 3 bases from J, with 5 bases between. CDR3 nucleotide sequence: TGCGCCAGCAGCTTCCAAGACACCGGGGAGCTGTTTTTT. Translating gives CASSFQDTGELFF.

DNA of the CDR3: TGTGCCAGCAGCGTGGAACGGGAGGGCCCCTACGAGCAGTACTTC. Translation: CASSVEREGPYEQYF. The gene calls are TRBV9 and TRBJ2-7; TRBD2 matches at 8 bases. The CDR3 covers 15 residues. V lost 2 bases and J lost 2; bases outside the gene matches: 6. Per germline, CDR1 SGDLS and CDR2 YYNGEE. Combining the CDR3 with reference TRBV9 and TRBJ2-7 gives the whole variable domain DSGVTQTPKHLITATGQRVTLRCSPRSGDLSVYWYQQSLDQGLQFLIQYYNGEERAKGNILERFSAQQFPDLHSELNLSSLELGDSALYFCASSVEREGPYEQYFGPGTRLTVT.

This chain connects TRBV6-1 to TRBJ2-5; D is undetermined. Trimming removed 7 bases at V and 3 bases at J, with 15 bases between. Germline V gene data show CDR1 as MNHNS and CDR2 as SASEGT. The CDR3 is 14 residues long. CDR3 sequence reads: CASKTRDGKETQYF. The CDR3 DNA reads TGTGCCAGCAAAACAAGGGATGGGAAAGAGACCCAGTACTTC.

V usage is TRBV2 and J usage is TRBJ2-1; no firm D call. Per germline, CDR1 SNHLY and CDR2 FYNNEI. This CDR3 is built from 14 residues. The V gene lost 4 bases and the J gene lost 5 bases, with 12 bases spanning the gap. The CDR3 loop reads CASSGQVKDNEQFF. DNA of the CDR3: TGTGCCAGCAGTGGGCAGGTTAAGGACAATGAGCAGTTCTTC. The full variable domain, with the rest looked up from reference TRBV2 and TRBJ2-1, is EPEVTQTPSHQVTQMGQEVILRCVPISNHLYFYWYRQILGQKVEFLVSFYNNEISEKSEIFDDQFSVERPDGSNFTLKIRSTKLEDSAMYFCASSGQVKDNEQFFGPGTRLTVL.

This chain connects TRBV12-3 or TRBV12-4 to TRBJ1-2; TRBD1 is a possible D gene (6 bases). The CDR3 is 14 amino acids. V lost 1 base and J lost 3, with 9 bases in between. The CDR3 DNA reads TGTGCCAGCAGTTTAGTCCCAGGGGACTATGGCTACACCTTC. This translates into CASSLVPGDYGYTF.

The chain couples TRBV20-1 to TRBJ2-1, with 8 bases lining up with TRBD2. The CDR3 totals 15 residues. CDR1 and CDR2 (germline): DFQATT, SNEGSKA (reference sequence). V gave up 6 bases and J gave up 0 bases; unmatched junction bases: 7. CDR3 sequence reads: CSATRLASSYNEQFF. CDR3 bases: TGCAGTGCGACCAGACTAGCGAGCTCCTACAATGAGCAGTTCTTC.

This chain uses TRBV2 with TRBJ2-5, with no clear D. Germline CDR1 is SNHLY and CDR2 is FYNNEI. The CDR3 extends over 13 amino acids. Trimming cost V 8 bases and J 7 bases, with 17 bases left between them. The CDR3 loop reads CASGIRRDGTQYF. The CDR3 region has the DNA TGTGCCAGCGGGATACGTAGGGATGGGACCCAGTACTTC.

This clonotype was picked up a small number of times. The chain combines TRBV5-1 with TRBJ1-6, with D perhaps TRBD1 (6 bases). CDR3 length: 17 residues. The V end lost 2 bases, the J end lost 0 bases, and 12 bases lay between the germline ends. The germline gives CDR1 SGHRS, CDR2 YFSETQ. The CDR3 protein is CASSFLQGSSYNSPLHF. In nucleotides, the CDR3 is TGCGCCAGCAGCTTCCTTCAGGGGAGCTCCTATAATTCACCCCTCCACTTT.

CDR3 amino acids: CSVEGQQGGAEAFF. For the CDR3, the DNA is TGCAGCGTTGAAGGGCAGCAGGGAGGGGCTGAAGCTTTCTTT. This sequence joins TRBV29-1 and TRBJ1-1, with D perhaps TRBD1 (5 bases). The CDR3 contains 14 residues. Trimming took 1 base from V and 6 from J, leaving 15 bases between them. The V gene's germline CDR1 is SQVTM and CDR2 ANQGSEA.

The chain recombines TRBV3-1 with TRBJ2-2; D may match TRBD1 or TRBD2 (5 bases each). The V end was cut by 7 bases, the J end by 5 bases, with 14 bases between. Germline V lookup: CDR1 LGHDT, CDR2 YNNKEL (reference sequence). CDR3 length equals 14 residues. In DNA form, the CDR3 reads TGTGCCAGCACGGGACCCCCGTGGACCGGGGAGCTGTTTTTT. Amino acid sequence: CASTGPPWTGELFF.

The J gene is TRBJ2-5, the V gene TRBV4-1; TRBD2 matches 11 bases. This CDR3 is built from 18 residues. Germline-derived CDR1 and CDR2 are MGHRA and YSYEKL. The junction had 8 bases not matched to a gene; V was cut back by 0 bases and J by 2 bases. In DNA, the CDR3 is TGCGCCAGCAGCCAAGAGGAACTAGCGGGAGTTTTGCAAGAGACCCAGTACTTC. Its protein is CASSQEELAGVLQETQYF.

This chain joins TRBV12-3 or TRBV12-4 and TRBJ1-6, with a weak D call TRBD1 (5 bases). The CDR3 sequence is 15 residues long. The V gene lost 2 bases and the J gene lost 7 bases, with 12 bases spanning the gap. CDR3 region: CASSLRGEGNSPLHF. The CDR3 DNA reads as TGTGCCAGCAGTTTACGGGGGGAGGGGAATTCACCCCTCCACTTT.

V usage is TRBV6-6 and J usage is TRBJ2-1, with D possibly TRBD2 on 7 matching bases. V lost 9 bases and J lost 7, with 16 bases in between. This CDR3 has 13 residues. CDR1 and CDR2 from the germline V gene are MNHNY and SVGAGI (reference sequence). The CDR3 nucleotides read TGTGCCAGTGGGGGGGGCCGGGTTAATGAGCAGTTCTTC. It yields the protein CASGGGRVNEQFF.

The chain links TRBV6-2 or TRBV6-3 to TRBJ2-2; TRBD2 agrees at 8 bases. After removal of 2 bases from V and 7 bases from J, the junction contained 12 bases not matched to a gene. The CDR3 is made up of 17 amino acids. Germline V gives CDR1 MNHEY, CDR2 SVGEGT. The CDR3 region is CASSYRLAGSKSGELFF. CDR3 in DNA: TGTGCCAGCAGTTACCGGTTAGCGGGATCTAAGAGCGGGGAGCTGTTTTTT.

This clonotype was seen a handful of times. V gene TRBV7-6 combines with J gene TRBJ2-2; D perhaps matches TRBD2 (6 bases). Trimming took 4 bases from V and 6 from J, leaving 12 bases between them. This CDR3 spans 14 amino acids. Per the germline V gene, CDR1 is SGHVS and CDR2 is FNYEAQ. The CDR3 protein is CASSSEEGAGELFF. The CDR3, as DNA: TGTGCCAGCAGCTCAGAGGAGGGAGCCGGGGAGCTGTTTTTT.

This clonotype was seen a few times. Here the CDR3 reads CASSSGQNDGYTF. CDR3 in DNA: TGTGCCAGCAGCTCGGGACAAAACGATGGCTACACCTTC. The chain employs TRBV12-3 or TRBV12-4 and TRBJ1-2, with D possibly TRBD1 on 6 matching bases. CDR3 size: 13 residues. The germline V and J ends were trimmed by 6 bases and 6 bases, with 14 bases remaining between them.

The table lists this clonotype with many counts. The V call is TRBV6-2 or TRBV6-3, the J call TRBJ2-4; tentatively, D is TRBD1 (6 bases). The CDR3 extends over 12 amino acids. Trimming removed 8 bases from V and 6 bases from J, with 11 bases in between. Per germline, CDR1 MNHEY and CDR2 SVGEGT. The CDR3 sequence: CASAIQGNIQYF. CDR3 sequence (DNA): TGTGCCAGCGCCATACAGGGAAACATTCAGTACTTC.

The chain combines TRBV4-2 with TRBJ2-5; TRBD1 agrees at 9 bases. The CDR3 has 16 residues. The germline V gene has CDR1 LGHNA and CDR2 YNFKEQ. Trimming at V came to 1 base and at J to 3 bases, leaving 6 bases not matched to a gene. The CDR3 reads CASSQVGTGSKETQYF. In nucleotides, the CDR3 is TGTGCCAGCAGCCAAGTCGGGACAGGGTCTAAAGAGACCCAGTACTTC.

The rearrangement links TRBV7-6 to TRBJ2-3; D is tentatively TRBD1 or TRBD2 (5 bases each). The CDR3 is 16 amino acids. Per germline, CDR1 SGHVS and CDR2 FNYEAQ. V was trimmed by 6 bases and J by 1 base, leaving 17 bases between them. This chain's CDR3 is CASRPRVGVGTDTQYF. The CDR3 region has the DNA TGTGCCAGCAGACCAAGGGTGGGGGTGGGCACAGATACGCAGTATTTT. The variable domain in full, completed from reference TRBV7-6 and TRBJ2-3, reads GAGVSQSPRYKVTKRGQDVALRCDPISGHVSLYWYRQALGQGPEFLTYFNYEAQQDKSGLPNDRFSAERPEGSISTLTIQRTEQRDSAMYRCASRPRVGVGTDTQYFGPGTRLTVL.

V is TRBV25-1 and J is TRBJ2-3; TRBD1 matches at 10 bases. With 4 bases clipped from V and 7 bases from J, the junction kept 11 bases outside the gene matches. The CDR3 runs to 16 residues. Germline assignment: CDR1 MGHDK and CDR2 SYGVNS. The CDR3 loop is CASSATGTGDLYTQYF. DNA of the CDR3: TGTGCCAGCAGTGCGACCGGGACAGGGGATTTGTATACGCAGTATTTT. The variable domain in full, with the rest retrieved from reference TRBV25-1 and TRBJ2-3, is EADIYQTPRYLVIGTGKKITLECSQTMGHDKMYWYQQDPGMELHLIHYSYGVNSTEKGDLSSESTVSRIRTEHFPLTLESARPSHTSQYLCASSATGTGDLYTQYFGPGTRLTVL.

In its sample, this clonotype was seen a few times. The V call is TRBV20-1, the J call TRBJ2-3; a possible D gene is TRBD1 (5 bases). The CDR3 spans 15 residues. V was shortened by 4 bases and J by 8 bases, with 22 bases between the two germline ends. Germline values: CDR1 DFQATT, CDR2 SNEGSKA (reference sequence). The CDR3 DNA is TGCAGTGCTACACTACCCCGGACACATCGATCTACGCAGTATTTT. Its protein product is CSATLPRTHRSTQYF.

This clonotype occurred a few times. The chain combines TRBV20-1 with TRBJ2-3; 10 nucleotides agree with TRBD2. Germline assignment: CDR1 DFQATT and CDR2 SNEGSKA (reference sequence). This CDR3 has 15 amino acids. The V gene end was trimmed by 3 bases and the J gene end by 5 bases; junction bases not matched to a gene: 8. The CDR3: CSASMLAGVGDTQYF. The CDR3 region has the DNA TGCAGTGCTAGTATGCTAGCGGGGGTAGGAGATACGCAGTATTTT.

At least ten counts were recorded for this clonotype. The rearrangement uses TRBV7-9 and TRBJ2-2; a possible D gene is TRBD1 (5 bases). Deletions cut 6 bases from V and 2 bases from J, with 19 bases between. This CDR3 has 17 residues. Germline V gene lookup returns CDR1 SEHNR and CDR2 FQNEAQ (reference sequence). The CDR3 protein is CASRQRGGLDNTGELFF. In DNA, the CDR3 is TGTGCCAGCAGACAAAGGGGCGGCCTCGACAACACCGGGGAGCTGTTTTTT.

At least ten counts were recorded for this clonotype. The chain has TRBV6-5 and TRBJ2-1; 8 bases match TRBD2. CDR1 and CDR2 from the germline V gene are MNHEY and SVGAGI. The CDR3 is 16 residues long. Trimming cost V 1 base and J 5 bases; bases outside gene matches: 7. CDR3 sequence: CASSYYVTSGNNEQFF. The DNA of the CDR3 is TGTGCCAGCAGTTACTACGTAACTAGCGGCAACAATGAGCAGTTCTTC.